This TCR beta chain was sequenced during a study of metastatic and nonmetastatic thyroid tumors. Study-level findings and limits: In both blood and tumor samples, TCR beta diversity was reported significantly higher for malignant than benign nodules.

Prior to thyroid surgery, none of the patients had received any treatment. To note about this clone: Antigen specificity is unknown.

Trimming left V 4 bases short and J 10 bases short, with 19 bases between. The CDR3 is 14 residues long. CDR1 KGHSH and CDR2 LQKENI come from the germline V gene. Via MiXCR, TCRdb re-called the PCR reads. This table holds 60,000 or so clones, under 5% found once. The clonotype originates from a female donor with papillary thyroid cancer or a benign thyroid nodule (not recorded which). Some clones in this sample may be carry-over from other donors' samples. The sequencing sample was made of blood. The chain combines TRBV18 with TRBJ1-1; D unclear. CDR3 nucleotide sequence: TGTGCCAGCTCACTACGCGAAGTTACCGAGGGAGCTTTCTTT. Protein: CASSLREVTEGAFF.